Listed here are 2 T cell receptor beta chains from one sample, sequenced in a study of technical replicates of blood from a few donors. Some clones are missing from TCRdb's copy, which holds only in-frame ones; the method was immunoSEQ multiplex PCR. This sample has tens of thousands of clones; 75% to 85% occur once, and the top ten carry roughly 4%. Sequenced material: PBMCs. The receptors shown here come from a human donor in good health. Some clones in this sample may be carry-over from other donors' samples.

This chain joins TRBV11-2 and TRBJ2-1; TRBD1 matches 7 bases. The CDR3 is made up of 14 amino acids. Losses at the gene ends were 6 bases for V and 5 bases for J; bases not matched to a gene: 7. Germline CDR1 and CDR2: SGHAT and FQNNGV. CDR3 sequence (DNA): TGTGCCAGCAGTAAGGACAGGCGCAACAATGAGCAGTTCTTC. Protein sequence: CASSKDRRNNEQFF.

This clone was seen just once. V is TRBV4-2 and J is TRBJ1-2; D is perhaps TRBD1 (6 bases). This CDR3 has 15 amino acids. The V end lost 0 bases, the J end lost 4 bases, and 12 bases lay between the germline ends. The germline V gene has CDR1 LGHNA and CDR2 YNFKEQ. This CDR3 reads CASSQDRGGGYGYTF. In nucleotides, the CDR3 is TGTGCCAGCAGCCAAGATAGGGGGGGAGGCTATGGCTACACCTTC.